This TCR beta chain was retrieved from a study of blood T cell repertoires in COVID-19. Whole-study context: The samples span acute and convalescent COVID-19 from the United States, Italy and Spain.

CDR1 and CDR2 from the germline V gene are SGHNT and YYREEE (reference sequence). Trimming took 5 bases from V and 0 from J; bases not matched to a gene: 11. The CDR3 runs to 18 residues. In the authors' workflow: How many nucleated cells were present was estimated from reference gene primer amplification. Method: immunoSEQ multiplex PCR; TCRdb's copy keeps in-frame clones and lacks some. V, J and clone size are those of that table, while D and trimming were read from the DNA. Of about 26,000 clones in the sample, about 90% are singletons; the top ten hold over 1.5%. This chain uses TRBV5-4 with TRBJ2-2; 9 bases are a match to TRBD2. The specimen was peripheral blood. The sequence was collected from a woman aged 60 to 75 with active COVID-19. Here the CDR3 DNA reads TGTGCCAGCAGGCGGGGGGGGGCAGACACCGCGAACACCGGGGAGCTGTTTTTT. Translation gives CASRRGGADTANTGELFF.